The next 31 T cell receptor beta chains were all read from a single sample in a study of OX40 agonist ivuxolimab in advanced cancers. Clones were sequenced by immunoSEQ multiplex PCR, and TCRdb holds only the in-frame ones, with some missing. The data contain about 53,000 clones, 60% to 80% of them singletons. The sequenced sample was CD4+ or CD8+ T cells sorted from blood, obtained in a trial of the OX40 agonist ivuxolimab. These receptors were obtained from an adult with an advanced solid tumor such as melanoma, head and neck, liver or kidney cancer.

This chain uses TRBV14 with TRBJ2-2, with TRBD1 identical over 8 bases. Germline V gene sequence: CDR1 SGHDN, CDR2 FVKESK. The CDR3 runs 16 residues. Germline trimming cut 4 bases from V and 0 bases from J; bases unmatched to any gene: 4. The CDR3 DNA sequence: TGTGCCAGCAGCCGTATACAGGGGGCGAACACCGGGGAGCTGTTTTTT. Residues: CASSRIQGANTGELFF.

This chain links TRBV11-2 with TRBJ2-5; D possibly corresponds to TRBD2 (5 bases). V was pared by 1 base and J by 3 bases, with 9 bases between. Looked up from germline, CDR1 is SGHAT and CDR2 is FQNNGV. The CDR3 is 14 residues long. The CDR3, as DNA: TGTGCCAGCAGCTTAGGGACGGGGAAAGAGACCCAGTACTTC. This codes for CASSLGTGKETQYF.

The gene calls are TRBV5-1 and TRBJ2-1; perhaps TRBD2 as D (5 bases). Germline loops: CDR1 SGHRS, CDR2 YFSETQ. With 3 bases removed from V and 2 bases from J, the gap between germline ends came to 12 bases. This CDR3 has 15 residues. Here the CDR3 reads CASSSGWSAYNEQFF. For the CDR3, the DNA is TGCGCCAGCAGCTCGGGGTGGTCTGCCTACAATGAGCAGTTCTTC.

In this sample, this clone turned up once. The chain combines TRBV6-5 with TRBJ1-3; no firm D call. The CDR3 consists of 12 residues. Germline loops: CDR1 MNHEY, CDR2 SVGAGI. The V gene lost 5 bases and the J gene lost 6 bases, with 8 bases spanning the gap. In nucleotides, the CDR3 is TGTGCCAGCAGTGGCTCTCCAAACACCATATATTTT. This sequence encodes CASSGSPNTIYF.

The rearrangement links TRBV11-2 to TRBJ2-6; 8 bases line up with TRBD2. The length of the CDR3 is 16 residues. V was pared by 5 bases and J by 4 bases, with 7 bases of the junction left unmatched. From germline, CDR1 is SGHAT and CDR2 FQNNGV. The CDR3 sequence is CASSLRGGSGANVLTF. The CDR3 coding sequence is TGTGCCAGCAGCCTCCGGGGGGGTAGCGGGGCCAACGTCCTGACTTTC.

The chain has TRBV7-6 and TRBJ1-6; D uncertain. The V end was cut by 0 bases, the J end by 7 bases, with 10 bases between. The V gene's germline CDR1 is SGHVS and CDR2 FNYEAQ. This CDR3 has 15 amino acids. The CDR3 protein is CASSLAEGLNSPLHF. CDR3 in DNA: TGTGCCAGCAGCTTAGCGGAGGGTTTGAATTCACCCCTCCACTTT. The entire variable domain, with the rest obtained from reference TRBV7-6 and TRBJ1-6, is as follows: GAGVSQSPRYKVTKRGQDVALRCDPISGHVSLYWYRQALGQGPEFLTYFNYEAQQDKSGLPNDRFSAERPEGSISTLTIQRTEQRDSAMYRCASSLAEGLNSPLHFGNGTRLTVT.

The chain uses TRBV6-5 and TRBJ2-5; tentative D call: TRBD2 (6 bases). The closer fit of TRBJ2-7 to the DNA end suggests the J call may be wrong. The CDR3 totals 13 residues. Germline CDR1 is MNHEY and CDR2 is SVGAGI. DNA for the CDR3: TGTGCCAGCAGAGATAAAGCGGGCTACGAGCAGTACTTC. This codes for CASRDKAGYEQYF.

The V call is TRBV6-1, the J call TRBJ2-2; perhaps TRBD1 as D (6 bases). Looked up from germline, CDR1 is MNHNS and CDR2 is SASEGT. V was shortened by 1 base and J by 5 bases, with 14 bases between the two germline ends. CDR3 size: 16 residues. CDR3 residues: CASSEVGGRGTGELFF. The CDR3 DNA reads as TGTGCCAGCAGTGAAGTAGGTGGCAGGGGAACCGGGGAGCTGTTTTTT.

V is TRBV6-1 and J is TRBJ2-5; 8 bases agree with TRBD1. J gave up 4 bases and V 8 bases, and 9 bases lay outside the gene matches. The CDR3 has 14 residues. The germline V gene encodes CDR1 MNHNS and CDR2 SASEGT. CDR3 protein: CASLRGQVSETQYF. In DNA, the CDR3 is TGTGCCAGCCTGAGGGGACAGGTCTCAGAGACCCAGTACTTC.

The V gene is TRBV28, the J gene TRBJ1-2, with 8 bases aligning to TRBD1. CDR3 length: 14 amino acids. The ends lost 6 bases at V and 8 bases at J; junction bases unmatched: 11. Germline V CDR1 and CDR2: MDHEN, SYDVKM. The CDR3 here is CASSPMDRAGGYTF. DNA of the CDR3: TGTGCCAGCAGCCCCATGGACAGGGCAGGAGGCTACACCTTC.

The chain employs TRBV6-6 and TRBJ2-1; unclear D gene. Trimming stripped 4 bases from V and 3 bases from J, with 4 bases between. Germline V gene sequence: CDR1 MNHNY, CDR2 SVGAGI (reference sequence). This CDR3 is built from 12 residues. The CDR3 protein is CASSSRYNEQFF. CDR3 nucleotides: TGTGCCAGCAGTTCGCGCTACAATGAGCAGTTCTTC.

The genes are TRBV5-4 and TRBJ1-2, with TRBD1 matching 8 bases. Germline values: CDR1 SGHNT, CDR2 YYREEE (reference sequence). CDR3 length: 14 amino acids. The trim removed 4 bases at V and 2 bases at J, leaving 4 bases unmatched. Here the CDR3 reads CASSLRQGNYGYTF. CDR3 nucleotides: TGTGCCAGCAGCCTAAGACAGGGGAACTATGGCTACACCTTC.

This clone was counted a few times. The chain employs TRBV2 and TRBJ2-7; D gene uncertain. Germline V CDR1 and CDR2: SNHLY, FYNNEI. The CDR3 totals 15 residues. V was pared by 2 bases and J by 3 bases, with 14 bases between. CDR3 DNA: TGTGCCAGCAGTGAACGGGTGGGAACAATCTACGAGCAGTACTTC. Encoded protein: CASSERVGTIYEQYF.

The chain joins TRBV5-5 to TRBJ2-3, with 8 nucleotides matching TRBD1. The germline V gene has CDR1 SGHKS and CDR2 YYEKEE (reference sequence). The CDR3 extends over 15 amino acids. The V and J ends lost 4 bases and 2 bases, in that order; junction bases with no gene match: 6. The DNA for the CDR3 is TGTGCCAGCAGCATAGGACAGGGAGACACAGATACGCAGTATTTT. This sequence encodes CASSIGQGDTDTQYF.

The CDR3 DNA follows: TGTGCCAGTAGTAAATATCGGAGAGCGGGGGGGCGCGGCACAGATACGCAGTATTTT. This gives the protein CASSKYRRAGGRGTDTQYF. The rearrangement uses TRBV19 and TRBJ2-3; TRBD2 aligns across 10 bases. There are 19 residues in the CDR3. The V segment lost 4 bases and the J segment 1 base; nucleotides outside the gene matches: 14. Per the germline V gene, CDR1 is LNHDA and CDR2 is SQIVND (reference sequence).

The chain couples TRBV6-5 to TRBJ2-7; the D is unclear. The germline V gene encodes CDR1 MNHEY and CDR2 SVGAGI. Deletions cut 2 bases from V and 3 bases from J, with 11 bases between. The length of the CDR3 is 14 residues. CDR3 in DNA: TGTGCCAGCAGTTACGACGGCGTCAACTACGAGCAGTACTTC. Encoded protein: CASSYDGVNYEQYF.

This clone was recorded only once. The J gene is TRBJ2-1, the V gene TRBV14; 12 bases are shared with TRBD2. Germline trimming cut 0 bases from V and 7 bases from J; bases unmatched to any gene: 16. Germline V lookup: CDR1 SGHDN, CDR2 FVKESK. The CDR3 sequence is 20 residues long. CDR3 sequence (DNA): TGTGCCAGCAGCCAAGAGGAGTATTCAGCAACTAGCGGGAGGACGAATGAGCAGTTCTTC. Amino acids: CASSQEEYSATSGRTNEQFF.

The chain links TRBV5-5 to TRBJ1-4; weak D call: TRBD1 (5 bases). Germline CDR1 reads SGHKS; CDR2 reads YYEKEE (reference sequence). V dropped 3 bases and J dropped 5 bases, with 11 bases sitting between them. CDR3 length equals 14 residues. In DNA, the CDR3 is TGTGCCAGCAGCTGGGGACGGGAGAATGAAAAACTGTTTTTT. The encoded protein is CASSWGRENEKLFF.

This rearrangement joins TRBV28 to TRBJ1-2; 7 bases match TRBD1. Germline V gene data show CDR1 as MDHEN and CDR2 as SYDVKM. The junction had 9 bases not matched to a gene; V was cut back by 3 bases and J by 2 bases. The CDR3 extends over 16 amino acids. The CDR3 is CASSFLWDSQNYGYTF. Written as DNA, the CDR3 is TGTGCCAGCAGTTTCCTGTGGGACAGTCAAAACTATGGCTACACCTTC.

The chain uses TRBV2 and TRBJ1-5, with TRBD1 matching 10 bases. The V and J ends lost 8 bases and 4 bases, in that order; junction bases with no gene match: 2. Germline V CDR1 and CDR2: SNHLY, FYNNEI. The CDR3 sequence is 13 residues long. DNA of the CDR3: TGTGCCAGCCGGGACAGGGGAAATCAGCCCCAGCATTTT. Its translation is CASRDRGNQPQHF.

V gene TRBV7-9 combines with J gene TRBJ1-1; D is perhaps TRBD1 (5 bases). Looked up from germline, CDR1 is SEHNR and CDR2 is FQNEAQ (reference sequence). V gave up 2 bases and J gave up 0 bases, with 13 bases separating them. This CDR3 is 16 amino acids long. The CDR3 loop is CASSLWSGMMNTEAFF. The CDR3 nucleotides are TGTGCCAGCAGCTTATGGTCAGGGATGATGAACACTGAAGCTTTCTTT.

This clone was seen a few times. V is TRBV11-2 and J is TRBJ2-1; the match to TRBD2 covers 13 bases. Germline loops: CDR1 SGHAT, CDR2 FQNNGV. The CDR3 spans 17 residues. V dropped 6 bases and J dropped 7; count of bases not matched to a gene: 12. In nucleotides, the CDR3 is TGTGCCAGCAGTCTTAGAGGGACTAGCGGGGTAGTTAATGAGCAGTTCTTC. Its protein is CASSLRGTSGVVNEQFF.

V is TRBV6-5 and J is TRBJ1-5, with a tentative D call TRBD1 (5 bases). The CDR3 sequence is 14 residues long. With 2 bases removed from V and 2 bases from J, the gap between germline ends came to 7 bases. Germline V gene sequence: CDR1 MNHEY, CDR2 SVGAGI. The CDR3 sequence: CASSYRGGNQPQHF. The CDR3 nucleotides read TGTGCCAGCAGTTACCGGGGCGGCAATCAGCCCCAGCATTTT.

The chain is built from TRBV5-1 and TRBJ1-2, with D possibly matching TRBD1 (5 bases). CDR1 and CDR2 (germline): SGHRS, YFSETQ. CDR3 length equals 15 residues. V shed 1 base and J shed 4 bases, with 14 bases lying between them. The CDR3: CASSLSTAISYGYTF. CDR3 DNA: TGCGCCAGCAGCTTGTCGACAGCCATATCCTATGGCTACACCTTC.

The V and J genes are TRBV30 and TRBJ1-5; 7 nucleotides align to TRBD1. This CDR3 is built from 13 residues. V lost 5 bases, J lost 3 bases, and 4 bases stayed unmatched. From germline, CDR1 is GTSNPN and CDR2 SVGIG (reference sequence). CDR3 DNA: TGTGCCTGGCAGGGGGAAGCCAATCAGCCCCAGCATTTT. This gives the protein CAWQGEANQPQHF.

In its sample, this clone was seen a few times. V is TRBV27 and J is TRBJ1-5, with 9 bases aligning to TRBD1. This CDR3 region has 19 residues. Germline CDR1 is MNHEY and CDR2 is SMNVEV (reference sequence). The ends lost 4 bases at V and 3 bases at J; junction bases unmatched: 16. As DNA, the CDR3 is TGTGCCAGCAGTTCGAACCATTACACCGGGACAGGGCCCAATCAGCCCCAGCATTTT. Its translation: CASSSNHYTGTGPNQPQHF.

The chain carries TRBV7-9 and TRBJ2-1; D is unresolved. The CDR3 runs to 12 residues. Trimming stripped 1 base from V and 15 bases from J, with 13 bases between. The germline CDR1 and CDR2 sequences are SEHNR and FQNEAQ (reference sequence). This CDR3 is CASSLETRVGFF. DNA of the CDR3: TGTGCCAGCAGCTTAGAGACACGGGTGGGGTTCTTC.

This chain joins TRBV7-2 and TRBJ1-6; D unresolved. Between the trimmed V and J ends, which lost 1 base and 3 bases, there was a span of 1 base. CDR3 length equals 13 residues. Germline assignment: CDR1 SGHTA and CDR2 FQGNSA. The CDR3 here is CASSLDYNSPLHF. For the CDR3, the DNA is TGTGCCAGCAGCTTAGACTATAATTCACCCCTCCACTTT.

The chain is built from TRBV5-4 and TRBJ2-3; 8 bases are a match to TRBD1. The ends lost 0 bases at V and 4 bases at J; junction bases unmatched: 7. The length of the CDR3 is 16 residues. Looked up from germline, CDR1 is SGHNT and CDR2 is YYREEE (reference sequence). The DNA for the CDR3 is TGTGCCAGCAGCTTGGCCTTCGGACAGGGATCAGATACGCAGTATTTT. Encoded protein: CASSLAFGQGSDTQYF.

The chain links TRBV4-3 to TRBJ2-7; maybe TRBD1 (5 bases). This CDR3 has 19 residues. The V and J ends lost 4 bases and 2 bases respectively, with 27 bases between them. The germline V gene encodes CDR1 LGHNA and CDR2 YSLEER. The CDR3 loop is CASSLKGEVGHATPYEQYF. CDR3 coding DNA: TGCGCCAGCAGCCTGAAAGGCGAAGTAGGACACGCGACCCCCTACGAGCAGTACTTC.

The chain couples TRBV5-8 to TRBJ2-3; possible D gene TRBD1, 6 bases. Germline V gene lookup returns CDR1 SGHTS and CDR2 YDEGEE. There are 14 residues in the CDR3. Trimming removed 4 bases from V and 2 bases from J, with 11 bases in between. CDR3 amino acids: CASSLTGFTDTQYF. CDR3 nucleotides: TGTGCCAGCAGCCTTACAGGGTTCACAGATACGCAGTATTTT.